The next 21 T cell receptor beta chains were all read from a single sample in a study of blood T cell repertoires in COVID-19. The data were produced by immunoSEQ multiplex PCR, yet TCRdb's version contains in-frame clones alone and is incomplete. This sample carries about 100,000 clones, around 88% of them seen once, and the ten largest clones take under 5.5%. The sample taken for sequencing was peripheral blood. These receptors all come from a human donor in a cohort sampled during active COVID-19.

The rearrangement links TRBV30 to TRBJ1-5; D is possibly TRBD1 (5 bases). CDR1 GTSNPN and CDR2 SVGIG come from the germline V gene (reference sequence). V lost 3 bases, J lost 1 base, and 7 bases lay in between. CDR3 length equals 13 residues. The CDR3 here is CAWSGQSNQPQHF. For the CDR3, the DNA is TGTGCCTGGAGCGGACAAAGCAATCAGCCCCAGCATTTT.

V gene TRBV4-1 combines with J gene TRBJ2-5; D is possibly TRBD1 (6 bases). Germline CDR1 MGHRA, CDR2 YSYEKL. Trimming pared 3 bases from V and 3 bases from J, leaving 11 bases between. This CDR3 comprises 14 residues. For the CDR3, the DNA is TGCGCCAGCAGCCAGGAAAGACAGGAAGAGACCCAGTACTTC. Amino acids: CASSQERQEETQYF.

This clone showed up just once. The chain joins TRBV28 to TRBJ1-2; a weak D match, TRBD1 (5 bases). Trimming removed 2 bases from V and 8 bases from J, with 12 bases in between. Germline values: CDR1 MDHEN, CDR2 SYDVKM. There are 13 residues in the CDR3. The CDR3 spells CASSLTGAGGYTF. CDR3 nucleotides: TGTGCCAGCAGTTTAACTGGGGCGGGGGGCTACACCTTC.

The chain employs TRBV24-1 and TRBJ2-2, with unresolved D. CDR3 size: 15 residues. Trimming removed 4 bases at V and 1 base at J, with 9 bases between. Germline V lookup: CDR1 KGHDR, CDR2 SFDVKD. CDR3 nucleotide sequence: TGTGCCACCAGTGACTGGTCAGGGAACACCGGGGAGCTGTTTTTT. It translates to CATSDWSGNTGELFF.

V usage is TRBV7-2 and J usage is TRBJ2-3; TRBD2 matches at 10 bases. Germline V gene lookup returns CDR1 SGHTA and CDR2 FQGNSA. The ends lost 1 base at V and 0 bases at J; junction bases unmatched: 4. The CDR3 covers 17 residues. CDR3 in amino acids: CASSLGLTSGSTDTQYF. The CDR3 DNA sequence: TGTGCCAGCAGCTTAGGACTGACTAGCGGGAGCACAGATACGCAGTATTTT.

There are a few counts of this clone. The J gene is TRBJ1-4, the V gene TRBV5-1, with TRBD1 as a possible D gene (6 bases). CDR1 and CDR2 (germline): SGHRS, YFSETQ. V lost 0 bases and J 10 bases, leaving 16 bases between the germline ends. The CDR3 is 15 amino acids. CDR3 in amino acids: CASSLAAGATPKLFF. The DNA for the CDR3 is TGCGCCAGCAGCTTGGCTGCAGGGGCAACCCCAAAACTGTTTTTT.

The CDR3 DNA reads as TGTGCCAGTAGGACCGGGACAGGCTATGGCTACACCTTC. Amino acids: CASRTGTGYGYTF. This chain uses TRBV19 with TRBJ1-2, with 8 bases lining up with TRBD1. V lost 6 bases and J lost 4; bases outside the gene matches: 4. CDR3 length equals 13 residues. The germline V gene encodes CDR1 LNHDA and CDR2 SQIVND (reference sequence).

The chain couples TRBV2 to TRBJ1-1; 7 nucleotides line up with TRBD1. The CDR3 is 14 residues long. Germline values: CDR1 SNHLY, CDR2 FYNNEI. V lost 8 bases and J lost 2; bases outside the gene matches: 8. This chain's CDR3 is CASQDRPANTEAFF. The DNA for the CDR3 is TGTGCCAGCCAGGACAGGCCCGCTAACACTGAAGCTTTCTTT.

This sequence joins TRBV5-1 and TRBJ2-1; possibly TRBD2 for D (6 bases). The CDR3 is 15 residues long. Deletions cut 6 bases from V and 2 bases from J, with 15 bases between. Germline V gives CDR1 SGHRS, CDR2 YFSETQ. CDR3 bases: TGCGCCAGCACCCATAGCGGAAACCCCTACAATGAGCAGTTCTTC. Its protein is CASTHSGNPYNEQFF.

This rearrangement joins TRBV4-3 to TRBJ1-2, with TRBD1 matching over 8 bases. J lost 8 bases, V lost 3 bases, and 11 bases had no gene match. The CDR3 runs 15 residues. Germline-derived CDR1 and CDR2 are LGHNA and YSLEER. The CDR3 sequence: CASSHGPGTGNGYTF. In DNA, the CDR3 is TGCGCCAGCAGCCATGGCCCCGGGACAGGCAACGGCTACACCTTC.

The rearrangement links TRBV19 to TRBJ2-1; tentatively, D is TRBD2 (5 bases). Germline CDR1 reads LNHDA; CDR2 reads SQIVND (reference sequence). This CDR3 comprises 13 residues. With 3 bases removed from V and 10 bases from J, the gap between germline ends came to 13 bases. The CDR3 loop reads CASSIRSGWEQFF. The CDR3 nucleotides read TGTGCCAGTAGTATCCGGTCGGGGTGGGAGCAGTTCTTC.

The J gene is TRBJ2-1, the V gene TRBV6-2 or TRBV6-3; D is ambiguous. The V gene lost 6 bases and the J gene lost 0 bases, with 9 bases spanning the gap. CDR3 length: 14 amino acids. Germline loops: CDR1 MNHEY, CDR2 SVGEGT. CDR3 loop: CASSLLSSYNEQFF. The CDR3 region has the DNA TGTGCCAGCAGCCTGCTAAGCTCCTACAATGAGCAGTTCTTC.

J is TRBJ2-3 and V is TRBV5-1; a weak D match, TRBD2 (5 bases). The CDR3 has 14 amino acids. V lost 4 bases and J lost 0, with 9 bases in between. Germline V gives CDR1 SGHRS, CDR2 YFSETQ. DNA for the CDR3: TGCGCCAGCAGCCTAGGACTCAGCACAGATACGCAGTATTTT. As protein: CASSLGLSTDTQYF.

The rearrangement uses TRBV27 and TRBJ2-3, with TRBD1 matching over 8 bases. CDR3 length: 15 amino acids. The V segment lost 4 bases and the J segment 4 bases; nucleotides outside the gene matches: 7. The germline V gene encodes CDR1 MNHEY and CDR2 SMNVEV (reference sequence). The CDR3 region is CASSSRGPTADTQYF. In nucleotides, the CDR3 is TGTGCCAGCAGTTCCAGGGGGCCGACAGCAGATACGCAGTATTTT.

This clone has just one count. The chain has TRBV27 and TRBJ2-3, with 13 bases matching TRBD2. The V and J ends lost 6 bases and 3 bases, in that order; junction bases with no gene match: 12. Germline V gene data show CDR1 as MNHEY and CDR2 as SMNVEV (reference sequence). CDR3 length equals 18 residues. CDR3: CASRRLPPLAGGTDTQYF. The CDR3 coding sequence is TGTGCCAGCAGACGGTTACCTCCACTAGCGGGAGGGACAGATACGCAGTATTTT.

The chain uses TRBV7-9 and TRBJ2-1, with D possibly being TRBD1 (5 bases). The CDR3 totals 16 residues. V lost 1 base, J lost 1 base, and 11 bases lay in between. CDR1 SEHNR and CDR2 FQNEAQ come from the germline V gene (reference sequence). CDR3 in DNA: TGTGCCAGCAGCTTAGACGACAGTTCTTCCTACAATGAGCAGTTCTTC. Translated, it gives CASSLDDSSSYNEQFF.

The gene calls are TRBV19 and TRBJ2-1; no firm D call. V lost 4 bases, J lost 7 bases, and 8 bases lay in between. The CDR3 sequence is 12 residues long. CDR1 is LNHDA and CDR2 is SQIVND in the germline V gene (reference sequence). The CDR3 DNA reads TGTGCCAGTAGTACACCTCGGAATGAGCAGTTCTTC. Amino acids: CASSTPRNEQFF.

The CDR3 reads CASSPLIYGGNEQFF. The CDR3, as DNA: TGTGCCAGCAGCCCCCTAATCTACGGAGGCAATGAGCAGTTCTTC. The chain is built from TRBV11-2 and TRBJ2-1, with D possibly being TRBD2 (5 bases). The CDR3 consists of 15 residues. Deletions cut 5 bases from V and 6 bases from J, with 17 bases between. Germline V gene data show CDR1 as SGHAT and CDR2 as FQNNGV.

The gene calls are TRBV7-3 and TRBJ2-3, with TRBD1 matching over 10 bases. Unmatched junction bases numbered 9, after V lost 6 bases and J lost 6 bases. Germline V gene lookup returns CDR1 SGHTA and CDR2 FQGTGA. There are 15 residues in the CDR3. This CDR3 is CASSQGQGWMDTQYF. DNA of the CDR3: TGTGCCAGCAGTCAGGGACAGGGGTGGATGGATACGCAGTATTTT.

The chain combines TRBV27 with TRBJ2-5, with TRBD1 identical over 8 bases. This CDR3 comprises 14 residues. The V gene's germline CDR1 is MNHEY and CDR2 SMNVEV (reference sequence). Trimming removed 6 bases from V and 5 bases from J; junction bases left unmatched: 8. The CDR3 nucleotides read TGTGCCAGCAGAGTTGACAGGGGTTGGGAGACCCAGTACTTC. Amino acids: CASRVDRGWETQYF.

The chain links TRBV6-5 to TRBJ2-4; TRBD1 matches at 9 bases. V dropped 2 bases and J dropped 9; count of bases not matched to a gene: 11. The CDR3 length is 16 residues. CDR1 MNHEY and CDR2 SVGAGI come from the germline V gene. The CDR3 DNA follows: TGTGCCAGCAGTTACCAGAGTGGGGACAGGGTGTCCATTCAGTACTTC. Translation gives CASSYQSGDRVSIQYF.